A single sample gave rise to the 20 T cell receptor beta chains below, sequenced in a study of blood T cell repertoires in COVID-19. Sequencing used immunoSEQ multiplex PCR; TCRdb keeps in-frame clones, though not all of them. The sample holds 200,000 to 250,000 clones, around 89% seen once. The source material was PBMCs or T cells enriched from blood (not recorded which). The receptors were gathered from a man under 40 who had been exposed to COVID-19.

The gene calls are TRBV7-9 and TRBJ2-7, with 9 positions matching TRBD1. The CDR3 loop spans 15 amino acids. V lost 0 bases, J lost 4 bases, and 4 bases stayed unmatched. CDR1 is SEHNR and CDR2 is FQNEAQ in the germline V gene (reference sequence). The CDR3 loop reads CASSLADRGTYEQYF. CDR3 DNA sequence: TGTGCCAGCAGCTTAGCGGACAGGGGAACATACGAGCAGTACTTC.

This chain connects TRBV5-1 to TRBJ1-2; D is unresolved. CDR1 SGHRS and CDR2 YFSETQ come from the germline V gene. Trimming left V 4 bases short and J 4 bases short, with 29 bases between. The CDR3 runs to 19 residues. The CDR3, as DNA: TGCGCCAGCAGCCTGACCGGCGAACAACGGGAGCCGGTGGGCTATGGCTACACCTTC. Translating it yields CASSLTGEQREPVGYGYTF. Using reference TRBV5-1 and TRBJ1-2 for the parts outside the CDR3, the full variable domain is KAGVTQTPRYLIKTRGQQVTLSCSPISGHRSVSWYQQTPGQGLQFLFEYFSETQRNKGNFPGRFSGRQFSNSRSEMNVSTLELGDSALYLCASSLTGEQREPVGYGYTFGSGTRLTVV.

The rearrangement uses TRBV20-1 and TRBJ2-1; D may be TRBD1 (6 bases). The germline CDR1 and CDR2 sequences are DFQATT and SNEGSKA (reference sequence). The CDR3 covers 11 residues. With 6 bases removed from V and 8 bases from J, the gap between germline ends came to 11 bases. The CDR3 DNA reads TGCAGTGCCCTGAAGGGGGATGAGCAGTTCTTC. Its protein product is CSALKGDEQFF.

Only one count was recorded for this clone. The chain joins TRBV4-2 to TRBJ2-3, with 7 bases that match TRBD1. V gave up 0 bases and J gave up 4 bases; unmatched junction bases: 10. CDR1 and CDR2 from the germline V gene are LGHNA and YNFKEQ. CDR3 length: 17 residues. CDR3 bases: TGTGCCAGCAGCCAAGATCCCGTGACAGGGAACGCAGATACGCAGTATTTT. It specifies CASSQDPVTGNADTQYF.

This rearrangement joins TRBV11-1 to TRBJ2-3; 11 positions match TRBD1. Germline assignment: CDR1 SGHAT and CDR2 FQDESV (reference sequence). This CDR3 spans 15 amino acids. V was pared by 1 base and J by 5 bases, with 2 bases of the junction left unmatched. Here the CDR3 DNA reads TGTGCCAGCAGCTTAGGGACAGGGGGCTTAGATACGCAGTATTTT. Amino acids: CASSLGTGGLDTQYF.

This clone came up once. The rearrangement uses TRBV5-1 and TRBJ1-2; weak D call: TRBD1 (6 bases). Trimming cost V 0 bases and J 0 bases, with 9 bases left between them. The germline V gene has CDR1 SGHRS and CDR2 YFSETQ. This CDR3 comprises 15 residues. CDR3 DNA: TGCGCCAGCAGCTTGGGGGACACAGCTAACTATGGCTACACCTTC. Amino acids: CASSLGDTANYGYTF. Full variable domain (missing parts from reference TRBV5-1 and TRBJ1-2): KAGVTQTPRYLIKTRGQQVTLSCSPISGHRSVSWYQQTPGQGLQFLFEYFSETQRNKGNFPGRFSGRQFSNSRSEMNVSTLELGDSALYLCASSLGDTANYGYTFGSGTRLTVV.

CDR3 loop: CASSVPWGGSGYTF. CDR3 nucleotides: TGTGCCAGCAGTGTACCCTGGGGGGGATCTGGCTACACCTTC. The chain recombines TRBV28 with TRBJ1-2, with D tentatively TRBD1 (5 bases). This CDR3 has 14 amino acids. Between the trimmed V and J ends, which lost 5 bases and 7 bases, there was a span of 17 bases. The V gene's germline CDR1 is MDHEN and CDR2 SYDVKM.

The rearrangement joins TRBV3-1 (or the pseudogene TRBV3-2) to TRBJ2-5; TRBD2 agrees at 9 bases. The germline V gene has CDR1 LGHDT and CDR2 YNNKEL (reference sequence). CDR3 size: 16 residues. J lost 4 bases, V lost 1 base, and 7 bases had no gene match. The CDR3, as DNA: TGTGCCAGCAGCCAAGTAATCGCGGGGGGGCCAGAGACCCAGTACTTC. As protein: CASSQVIAGGPETQYF.

The chain joins TRBV11-3 to TRBJ1-1; no reliable D call. Germline CDR1 SGHNT, CDR2 YENEEA. The CDR3 contains 15 residues. V was cut by 3 bases and J by 4 bases, with 15 bases left in between. For the CDR3, the DNA is TGTGCCAGCAGCTTGGCCGGGCGGGGTACCACTGAAGCTTTCTTT. Protein: CASSLAGRGTTEAFF.

V gene TRBV25-1 combines with J gene TRBJ1-5, with a tentative D call TRBD1 (6 bases). Germline V CDR1 and CDR2: MGHDK, SYGVNS. The CDR3 sequence is 14 residues long. V lost 4 bases and J 6 bases, leaving 13 bases between the germline ends. The CDR3 reads CASSVNRVGQPQHF. DNA for the CDR3: TGTGCCAGCAGTGTAAACAGGGTCGGTCAGCCCCAGCATTTT. The entire variable domain, with the rest obtained from reference TRBV25-1 and TRBJ1-5, is as follows: EADIYQTPRYLVIGTGKKITLECSQTMGHDKMYWYQQDPGMELHLIHYSYGVNSTEKGDLSSESTVSRIRTEHFPLTLESARPSHTSQYLCASSVNRVGQPQHFGDGTRLSIL.

V is TRBV3-1 (or the pseudogene TRBV3-2) and J is TRBJ2-5; D not certain. Trimming removed 3 bases at V and 4 bases at J, with 12 bases between. This CDR3 has 14 residues. The germline CDR1 and CDR2 sequences are LGHDT and YNNKEL (reference sequence). CDR3 amino acids: CASSQAAVGETQYF. The CDR3 DNA reads as TGTGCCAGCAGCCAGGCGGCGGTGGGAGAGACCCAGTACTTC.

The chain couples TRBV7-6 to TRBJ1-6; 11 bases map to TRBD1. Trimming took 4 bases from V and 9 from J; bases not matched to a gene: 2. Germline assignment: CDR1 SGHVS and CDR2 FNYEAQ. CDR3 length equals 14 residues. The CDR3 sequence is CASSSGTGGSPLHF. The DNA of the CDR3 is TGTGCCAGCAGCTCGGGGACAGGGGGTTCACCCCTCCACTTT.

V and J are TRBV19 and TRBJ2-5; 7 bases map to TRBD2. This CDR3 contains 14 residues. Germline trimming cut 7 bases from V and 7 bases from J; bases unmatched to any gene: 12. Germline CDR1 LNHDA, CDR2 SQIVND (reference sequence). The CDR3 loop is CASTPGQRGGTQYF. In DNA form, the CDR3 reads TGTGCCAGTACCCCAGGGCAGCGGGGTGGGACCCAGTACTTC.

This chain joins TRBV6-5 and TRBJ2-3, with 10 bases matching TRBD2. Germline V gene data show CDR1 as MNHEY and CDR2 as SVGAGI. J was trimmed by 8 bases and V by 5 bases; bases with no gene match: 10. This CDR3 has 15 residues. CDR3 coding DNA: TGTGCCAGCAGTATCGGACTAGCGGCTCAGGGTACGCAGTATTTT. Protein product: CASSIGLAAQGTQYF.

The chain carries TRBV18 and TRBJ1-6; D is unclear. Germline CDR1 and CDR2: KGHSH and LQKENI. V was pared by 6 bases and J by 7 bases, with 16 bases between. CDR3 length: 15 amino acids. CDR3 residues: CASSLKIEQNSPLHF. The DNA of the CDR3 is TGTGCCAGCTCGCTGAAAATCGAACAGAATTCACCCCTCCACTTT.

The CDR3 here is CSILTGTGNTIYF. CDR3 DNA: TGCAGCATATTAACAGGGACTGGAAACACCATATATTTT. The chain joins TRBV29-1 to TRBJ1-3, with D possibly TRBD1 on 6 matching bases. Trimming took off 8 bases at V and 2 bases at J, with 13 bases between the two ends. CDR1 and CDR2 from the germline V gene are SQVTM and ANQGSEA. The CDR3 loop spans 13 amino acids.

J is TRBJ1-4 and V is TRBV18, with D possibly being TRBD1 (5 bases). CDR1 and CDR2 (germline): KGHSH, LQKENI. The CDR3 is 13 amino acids. Trimming shortened V by 5 bases and J by 7 bases, and 11 bases separated the two germline ends. The CDR3 loop is CASSMGGPEKLFF. CDR3 nucleotide sequence: TGTGCCAGCTCAATGGGGGGACCTGAAAAACTGTTTTTT.

The genes are TRBV27 and TRBJ1-3; TRBD1 matches at 8 bases. This CDR3 comprises 15 residues. Germline V gene sequence: CDR1 MNHEY, CDR2 SMNVEV (reference sequence). The J segment lost 0 bases and the V segment lost 4 bases, leaving 2 bases of the junction unmatched. The CDR3 spells CASSYRGTSGNTIYF. The CDR3 nucleotides read TGTGCCAGCAGTTACAGGGGGACCTCTGGAAACACCATATATTTT.

This chain joins TRBV18 and TRBJ1-1, with D perhaps matching TRBD1 (6 bases). CDR1 is KGHSH, CDR2 LQKENI, per germline. Trimming stripped 4 bases from V and 5 bases from J, with 14 bases between. This CDR3 spans 14 amino acids. The CDR3 loop is CASSREGEGTEAFF. The CDR3, as DNA: TGTGCCAGCTCACGAGAGGGGGAGGGTACTGAAGCTTTCTTT. Full variable domain (missing parts from reference TRBV18 and TRBJ1-1): NAGVMQNPRHLVRRRGQEARLRCSPMKGHSHVYWYRQLPEEGLKFMVYLQKENIIDESGMPKERFSAEFPKEGPSILRIQQVVRGDSAAYFCASSREGEGTEAFFGQGTRLTVV.

The V and J genes are TRBV11-2 and TRBJ1-1; no reliable D call. Germline loops: CDR1 SGHAT, CDR2 FQNNGV. V gave up 1 base and J gave up 3 bases, with 12 bases separating them. CDR3 size: 15 residues. CDR3 loop: CASSLGEGGDTEAFF. DNA for the CDR3: TGTGCCAGCAGCTTAGGAGAGGGTGGGGACACTGAAGCTTTCTTT.